The entry below gives a single T cell receptor beta chain sequence along with its context. The antigen this receptor binds is unknown. The input lacks base qualities; no much larger clone sits a single base away. CDR1 GTSNPN and CDR2 SVGIG are derived from the germline V gene (reference sequence). Counted from cysteine to phenylalanine, this CDR3 has 15 amino acids. Just CDR3 DNA is preserved here, 45 bases in frame from base 1. Relative to germline, V is missing 8 bases and J is missing 4 bases, with 11 bases of the junction outside any gene match. TCRbeta CDR3 regions were amplified from genomic DNA using the immunoSEQ Assay, a bias-controlled multiplex PCR. For the original study's pipeline: Nucleated cell counts per sample were estimated from amplification of reference gene primers within the assay. Sequence reads were collapsed and filtered to measure the absolute abundance of every unique TCRbeta CDR3 rearrangement. For each sample, productive Simpson clonality was calculated as the square root of Simpson's diversity index over productive rearrangements. The table was pulled from immuneACCESS by TCRdb, which kept in-frame rearrangements only. Such tables lose some clones; where checked, under half of the loss comes from unresolved V genes, and the rest has no known cause. The D gene and trimming were derived from the DNA, and the V and J assignments and clone size from that table. The sample yields more than 95,000 clones; 75% to 90% were counted once. The ten largest clones add up to 15% of the sample.

This entry belongs to a study of blood T cell repertoires in COVID-19 (dated by TCRdb to 2020 to 2022). Turning to the overall study: Samples covering the acute and convalescent phases of COVID-19 were provided by collaborators in the United States, Italy and Spain. The prospective study material was composed of cDNA or gDNA derived from T cells, B-cell-depleted T cells, or PBMCs. The repertoires were made available in a free public database intended to serve as a resource for research on the immune response to SARS-CoV-2. The samples were drawn from two sources: the first 160 participants of the ongoing ImmuneRACE study, and 950 to 1,500 subjects contributed by 6 global collaborators. The sample metadata nearly always contained a de-identified subject ID, COVID-19 status, age in years and sex. The dataset comprised deeply sampled blood TCRbeta repertoires from subjects exposed to, actively infected with, or recovered from COVID-19. HLA class I and class II types, where available, came from metadata supplied by the sample provider rather than from assay-based typing. What the work shows at the level of the full study, not this receptor alone: The amount of clinical and demographic metadata varied by source and participant and was provided uncurated.

The collaborating institutions used their own protocols to collect whole blood in K2EDTA tubes. For TCRbeta analysis, collaborator samples were shipped as frozen whole blood, as isolated PBMCs, or as DNA extracted from either sample type. The V and J genes are TRBV30 and TRBJ2-6, with TRBD1 identical over 7 junction bases. Material for sequencing was peripheral blood. The TCR sequence derives from a man aged 50-59 years with acute or convalescent COVID-19. The CDR3 loop reads CAGRKGAAGANVLTF. The DNA sequence is given as TGTGCCGGCCGGAAGGGGGCTGCCGGGGCCAACGTCCTGACTTTC.